This T cell receptor beta chain was recorded in a study of cytomegalovirus exposure and HLA in healthy donors. Study at large: Most donors, just over 80% of a few hundred genotyped, fell in the Caucasian-associated ancestry cluster.

CDR3 length: 15 residues. Study conclusions and caveats: In vitro confirmation showed three CMV-associated chains to be CMV antigen specific.

Primers: 60 Vbeta forward and 13 Jbeta reverse. The protocol was immunoSEQ multiplex PCR, while the TCRdb copy is restricted to in-frame clones and leaves out a portion. Of 150,000 or so clones listed, roughly 84% are singletons. To note about this clone: The antigen remains unidentified.

The sequence was collected from a man in his thirties or forties in good health and CMV-seronegative. The gene calls are TRBV21-1 and TRBJ2-1; TRBD1 is taken as the D call from the table, unchecked against the DNA. TRBV21-1 is annotated as a pseudogene. The specimen was PBMCs. CDR3 sequence reads: CASSKADSIYNEQFF. In nucleotides, the CDR3 is TGTGCCAGCAGCAAAGCCGACAGTATCTACAATGAGCAGTTCTTC.